The sequence of this T cell receptor (beta chain) was determined in a study of blood T cell repertoires in COVID-19. Study-wide background: Spain, Italy and the United States supplied samples that represented acute and convalescent COVID-19. Sources were T cells, B-cell-depleted T cells, or PBMCs; the material itself was cDNA or gDNA.

Study processing details: Estimation of nucleated cell counts relied on the amplification of reference gene primers. The data were produced by immunoSEQ multiplex PCR, yet TCRdb's version contains in-frame clones alone and is incomplete. The V and J calls and clone size were taken over from that table, and D and trimming were inferred from the DNA. This repertoire shows about 55,000 clones, around 86% found once; its top ten account for 14%. CDR3 size: 14 residues. Germline CDR1 MNHEY, CDR2 SVGAGI. V was shortened by 4 bases and J by 5 bases, with 12 bases between the two germline ends. The chain carries TRBV6-5 and TRBJ1-5; a possible D gene is TRBD1 (6 bases). Sequencing used peripheral blood. The receptor was isolated from a man in his 70s with acute or convalescent COVID-19. Here the CDR3 reads CASSFRGGDQPQHF. CDR3 DNA sequence: TGTGCCAGCAGTTTCCGGGGGGGCGATCAGCCCCAGCATTTT.